One sample yielded the 11 T cell receptor beta chains listed below, sequenced in a study of cytomegalovirus exposure and HLA in healthy donors. This PCR relied on a set of 60 Vbeta primers and 13 Jbeta primers. The table came from immunoSEQ multiplex PCR; TCRdb's copy has only in-frame clones and leaves some out. The sample has around 100,000 clones, approximately 82% seen once; the top ten hold around 23%. Sequenced: PBMCs. Source of these receptors: a man in his thirties or forties in good health and CMV-seropositive.

This rearrangement joins TRBV28 to TRBJ1-5; the D gene is possibly TRBD1 (5 bases). CDR1 is MDHEN, CDR2 SYDVKM, per germline. CDR3 length: 15 residues. V lost 3 bases and J 1 base, leaving 10 bases between the germline ends. CDR3 nucleotide sequence: TGTGCCAGCAGTTTGCGGGGGATGAGCAATCAGCCCCAGCATTTT. The encoded protein is CASSLRGMSNQPQHF.

In this sample, this clone turned up a few times. The chain links TRBV4-2 to TRBJ2-2, with 9 bases that match TRBD2. The CDR3 is made up of 17 amino acids. Trimming at V came to 2 bases and at J to 6 bases, leaving 10 bases not matched to a gene. Germline V lookup: CDR1 LGHNA, CDR2 YNFKEQ. CDR3 protein: CASSQRWQRGVAGELFF. The CDR3 region has the DNA TGTGCCAGCAGCCAACGGTGGCAGCGGGGGGTAGCCGGGGAGCTGTTTTTT.

The chain carries TRBV9 and TRBJ2-3; D possibly corresponds to TRBD1 (6 bases). In germline, CDR1 is SGDLS, CDR2 YYNGEE. The CDR3 runs 15 residues. The V and J ends lost 0 bases and 6 bases respectively, with 14 bases between them. The chain's CDR3 is CASSVVRGAGDTQYF. CDR3 bases: TGTGCCAGCAGCGTAGTCAGGGGCGCGGGTGATACGCAGTATTTT.

The genes are TRBV9 and TRBJ2-5; tentatively, D is TRBD1 (6 bases). The CDR3 runs 15 residues. Germline values: CDR1 SGDLS, CDR2 YYNGEE. Trimming left V 4 bases short and J 5 bases short, with 18 bases between. DNA for the CDR3: TGTGCCAGCAGCCTCACAGGGCTCCCCCGGGAGACCCAGTACTTC. This codes for CASSLTGLPRETQYF.

J is TRBJ1-1 and V is TRBV2, with TRBD1 matching 7 bases. CDR1 is SNHLY, CDR2 FYNNEI, per germline. V dropped 6 bases and J dropped 1; count of bases not matched to a gene: 5. This CDR3 is 14 amino acids long. As DNA, the CDR3 is TGTGCCAGCAGGGTACAGGGGAGGAACACTGAAGCTTTCTTT. Amino acids: CASRVQGRNTEAFF.

The V call is TRBV7-6, the J call TRBJ1-2; D remains unclear. Trimming stripped 2 bases from V and 0 bases from J, with 7 bases between. The CDR3 runs 14 residues. Germline values: CDR1 SGHVS, CDR2 FNYEAQ. The CDR3 reads CASSLTETNYGYTF. The CDR3 DNA is TGTGCCAGCAGCTTAACAGAGACTAACTATGGCTACACCTTC.

This clone appeared once. The chain couples TRBV6-5 to TRBJ1-1, with TRBD1 as a possible D gene (6 bases). Germline V gene lookup returns CDR1 MNHEY and CDR2 SVGAGI. V dropped 5 bases and J dropped 8 bases, with 12 bases sitting between them. The CDR3 totals 12 residues. The CDR3 bases are TGTGCCAGCAGTGAATTTCAGGGGGAAGCTTTCTTT. It is translated as CASSEFQGEAFF.

This clone was counted a few times. The chain uses TRBV2 and TRBJ1-1; D may be TRBD1 (5 bases). The V end was cut by 5 bases, the J end by 4 bases, with 14 bases between. This CDR3 contains 14 residues. The germline V gene has CDR1 SNHLY and CDR2 FYNNEI. For the CDR3, the DNA is TGTGCCAGCAGTCCCAGGGTGAGGAGCACTGAAGCTTTCTTT. It translates to CASSPRVRSTEAFF.

This clone showed up just once. CDR3 loop: CAISSPGLDYEQYF. The CDR3 nucleotides read TGTGCCATCAGCTCACCGGGACTCGACTACGAGCAGTACTTC. This rearrangement joins TRBV10-3 to TRBJ2-7, with D perhaps TRBD2 (6 bases). This CDR3 spans 14 amino acids. Germline loops: CDR1 ENHRY, CDR2 SYGVKD. Trimming took 6 bases from V and 3 from J, leaving 15 bases between them.

The chain employs TRBV5-1 and TRBJ1-6; D is unclear. Germline loops: CDR1 SGHRS, CDR2 YFSETQ. The V end lost 1 base, the J end lost 7 bases, and 3 bases lay between the germline ends. The CDR3 is 12 residues long. This CDR3 reads CASSLTNSPLHF. The CDR3 DNA reads TGCGCCAGCAGCTTGACAAATTCACCCCTCCACTTT.

This CDR3 is CASSFFVMAAYSSYEQYF. CDR3 in DNA: TGTGCCAGCAGCTTCTTTGTAATGGCAGCGTATAGCTCCTACGAGCAGTACTTC. J is TRBJ2-7 and V is TRBV5-8; D ambiguous. Trimming shortened V by 2 bases and J by 0 bases, and 21 bases separated the two germline ends. CDR1 and CDR2 from the germline V gene are SGHTS and YDEGEE. CDR3 length equals 18 residues.